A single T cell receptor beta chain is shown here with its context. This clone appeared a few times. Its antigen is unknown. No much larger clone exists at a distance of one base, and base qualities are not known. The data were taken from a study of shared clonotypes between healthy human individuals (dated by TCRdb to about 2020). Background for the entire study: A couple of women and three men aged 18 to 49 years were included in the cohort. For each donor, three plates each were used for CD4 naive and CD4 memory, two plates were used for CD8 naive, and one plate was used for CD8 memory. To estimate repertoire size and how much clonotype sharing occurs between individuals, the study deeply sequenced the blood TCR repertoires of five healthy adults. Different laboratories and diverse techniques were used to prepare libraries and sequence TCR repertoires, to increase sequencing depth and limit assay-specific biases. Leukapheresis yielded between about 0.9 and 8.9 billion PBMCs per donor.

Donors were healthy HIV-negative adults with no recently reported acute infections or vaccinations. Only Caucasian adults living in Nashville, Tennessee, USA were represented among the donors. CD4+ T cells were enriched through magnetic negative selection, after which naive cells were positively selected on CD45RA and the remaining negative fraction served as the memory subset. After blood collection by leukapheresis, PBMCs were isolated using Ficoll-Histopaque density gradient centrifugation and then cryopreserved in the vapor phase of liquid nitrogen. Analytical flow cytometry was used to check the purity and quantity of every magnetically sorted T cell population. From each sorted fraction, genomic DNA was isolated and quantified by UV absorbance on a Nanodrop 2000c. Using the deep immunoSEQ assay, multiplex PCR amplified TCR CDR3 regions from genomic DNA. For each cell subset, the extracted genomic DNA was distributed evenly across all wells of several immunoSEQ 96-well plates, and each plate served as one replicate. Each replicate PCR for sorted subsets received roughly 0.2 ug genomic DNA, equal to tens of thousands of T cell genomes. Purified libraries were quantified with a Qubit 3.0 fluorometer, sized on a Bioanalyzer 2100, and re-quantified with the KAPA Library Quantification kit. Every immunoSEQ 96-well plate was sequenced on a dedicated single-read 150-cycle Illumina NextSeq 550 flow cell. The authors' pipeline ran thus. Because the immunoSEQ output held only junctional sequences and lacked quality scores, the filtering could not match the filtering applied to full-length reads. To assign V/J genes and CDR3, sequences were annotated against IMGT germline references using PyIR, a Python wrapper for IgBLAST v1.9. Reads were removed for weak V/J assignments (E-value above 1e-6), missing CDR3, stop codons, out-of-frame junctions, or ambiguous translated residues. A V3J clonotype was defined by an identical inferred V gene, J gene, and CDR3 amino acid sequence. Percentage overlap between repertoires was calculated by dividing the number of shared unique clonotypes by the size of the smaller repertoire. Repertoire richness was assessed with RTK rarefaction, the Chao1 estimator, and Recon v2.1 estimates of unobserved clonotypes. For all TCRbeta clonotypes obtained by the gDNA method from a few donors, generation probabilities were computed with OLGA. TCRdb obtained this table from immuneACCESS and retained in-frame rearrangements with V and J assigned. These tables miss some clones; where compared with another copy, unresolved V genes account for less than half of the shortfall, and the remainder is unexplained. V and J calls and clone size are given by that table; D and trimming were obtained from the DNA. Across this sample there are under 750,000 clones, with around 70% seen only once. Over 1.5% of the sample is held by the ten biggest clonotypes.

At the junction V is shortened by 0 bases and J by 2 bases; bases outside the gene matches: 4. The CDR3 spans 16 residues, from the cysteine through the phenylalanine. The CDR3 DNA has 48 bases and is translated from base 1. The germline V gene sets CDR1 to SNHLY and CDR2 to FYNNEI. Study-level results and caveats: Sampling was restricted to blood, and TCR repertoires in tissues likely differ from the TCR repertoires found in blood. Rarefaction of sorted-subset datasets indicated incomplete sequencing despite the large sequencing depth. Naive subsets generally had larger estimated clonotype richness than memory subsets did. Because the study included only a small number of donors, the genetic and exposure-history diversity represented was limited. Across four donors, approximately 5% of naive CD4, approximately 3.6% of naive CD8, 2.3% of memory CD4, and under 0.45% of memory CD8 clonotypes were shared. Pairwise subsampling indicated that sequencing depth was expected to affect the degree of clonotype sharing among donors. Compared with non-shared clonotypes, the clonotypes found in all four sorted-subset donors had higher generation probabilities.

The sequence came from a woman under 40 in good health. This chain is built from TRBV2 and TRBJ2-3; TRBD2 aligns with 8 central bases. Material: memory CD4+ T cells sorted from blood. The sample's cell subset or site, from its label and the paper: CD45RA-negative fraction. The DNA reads TGTGCCAGCAGTGAAGCGCAAGCGGGAGACACAGATACGCAGTATTTT. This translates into CASSEAQAGDTDTQYF.